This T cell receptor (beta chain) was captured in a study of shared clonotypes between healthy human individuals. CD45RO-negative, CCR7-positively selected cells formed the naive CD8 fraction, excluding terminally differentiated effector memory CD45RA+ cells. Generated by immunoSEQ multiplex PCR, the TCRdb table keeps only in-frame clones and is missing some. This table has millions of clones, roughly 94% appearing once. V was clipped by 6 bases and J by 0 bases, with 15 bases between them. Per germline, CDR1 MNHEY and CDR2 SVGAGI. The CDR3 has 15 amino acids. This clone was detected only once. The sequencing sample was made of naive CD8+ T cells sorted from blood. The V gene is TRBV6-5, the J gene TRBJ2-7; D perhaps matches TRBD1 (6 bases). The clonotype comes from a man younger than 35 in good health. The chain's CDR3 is CASSTWTAGSYEQYF. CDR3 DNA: TGTGCCAGCAGCACCTGGACAGCAGGCTCCTACGAGCAGTACTTC.